Each of the 19 T cell receptor beta chains below was sequenced from the same sample in a study of tumor-infiltrating lymphocytes in localized non-small cell lung cancer. Repertoires were generated with immunoSEQ multiplex PCR, while TCRdb's copy carries only in-frame clones and drops some. This sample has some 10,000 clones, with around three fifths found just once. Specimen: uninvolved lung tissue not adjacent to the tumor. Receptor source: a human donor with non-small cell lung cancer.

This clone turned up a few times. The chain employs TRBV6-1 and TRBJ2-7; D is unresolved. V gave up 3 bases and J gave up 3 bases, with 15 bases separating them. CDR1 is MNHNS, CDR2 SASEGT, per germline. This CDR3 is built from 15 residues. CDR3 in DNA: TGTGCCAGCAGTGACTTGTGGACGGAACTCTACGAGCAGTACTTC. Amino acids: CASSDLWTELYEQYF.

This clone was recorded a few times. The gene calls are TRBV6-5 and TRBJ1-4; 7 bases map to TRBD1. CDR3 size: 13 residues. Germline CDR1 MNHEY, CDR2 SVGAGI. V lost 4 bases, J lost 7 bases, and 3 bases stayed unmatched. CDR3 in amino acids: CASSSQGFEKLFF. The CDR3 region has the DNA TGTGCCAGCAGTTCACAGGGGTTTGAAAAACTGTTTTTT.

This clone turned up a few times. The J gene is TRBJ1-1, the V gene TRBV7-2; D call uncertain. This CDR3 region has 14 residues. The V gene lost 5 bases and the J gene lost 8 bases, with 18 bases spanning the gap. The germline CDR1 and CDR2 sequences are SGHTA and FQGNSA. DNA of the CDR3: TGTGCCAGCAGCCCACGGGCAAACGGACCCGAAGCTTTCTTT. Its translation: CASSPRANGPEAFF.

The table lists this clone with a few counts. The chain uses TRBV4-2 and TRBJ2-5, with D perhaps matching TRBD1 or TRBD2 (5 bases each). V was cut by 2 bases and J by 2 bases, with 18 bases left in between. The CDR3 runs to 17 residues. Per germline, CDR1 LGHNA and CDR2 YNFKEQ. The CDR3 region is CASSQPAGTVEQETQYF. The CDR3 bases are TGTGCCAGCAGCCAACCCGCCGGGACGGTGGAGCAAGAGACCCAGTACTTC.

The chain uses TRBV19 and TRBJ1-2, with TRBD1 matching 7 bases. V dropped 0 bases and J dropped 5; count of bases not matched to a gene: 9. Germline assignment: CDR1 LNHDA and CDR2 SQIVND (reference sequence). The CDR3 is 16 amino acids. Written as DNA, the CDR3 is TGTGCCAGTAGTATAGATCATGGGGGGACAGTATATGGCTACACCTTC. Translating gives CASSIDHGGTVYGYTF. Full variable domain (remainder filled in from reference TRBV19 and TRBJ1-2): DGGITQSPKYLFRKEGQNVTLSCEQNLNHDAMYWYRQDPGQGLRLIYYSQIVNDFQKGDIAEGYSVSREKKESFPLTVTSAQKNPTAFYLCASSIDHGGTVYGYTFGSGTRLTVV.

This chain joins TRBV7-2 and TRBJ2-3; the D is unclear. With 3 bases removed from V and 4 bases from J, the gap between germline ends came to 8 bases. CDR1 SGHTA and CDR2 FQGNSA come from the germline V gene. CDR3 size: 13 residues. The CDR3 coding sequence is TGTGCCAGCAGCTTCGGTGGATCAGATACGCAGTATTTT. This encodes CASSFGGSDTQYF.

This clone was seen only a few times. This sequence joins TRBV7-3 and TRBJ2-1; 14 nucleotides match TRBD2. Trimming removed 5 bases from V and 6 bases from J; junction bases left unmatched: 9. Germline V lookup: CDR1 SGHTA, CDR2 FQGTGA. The CDR3 runs to 17 residues. CDR3 loop: CASSPRRLAGGRNEQFF. CDR3 coding DNA: TGTGCCAGCAGCCCACGGAGACTAGCGGGGGGGCGCAATGAGCAGTTCTTC.

V and J are TRBV4-2 and TRBJ2-1; the D gene is possibly TRBD2 (5 bases). CDR1 is LGHNA and CDR2 is YNFKEQ in the germline V gene. V lost 0 bases, J lost 3 bases, and 12 bases lay in between. The CDR3 is made up of 16 amino acids. The CDR3 DNA reads as TGTGCCAGCAGCCAAGAAACAACGGGGAGCTACAATGAGCAGTTCTTC. This gives the protein CASSQETTGSYNEQFF.

The chain carries TRBV2 and TRBJ2-7; 11 nucleotides agree with TRBD1. The germline V gene encodes CDR1 SNHLY and CDR2 FYNNEI. There are 12 residues in the CDR3. Losses at the gene ends were 4 bases for V and 7 bases for J; bases not matched to a gene: 0. Written as DNA, the CDR3 is TGTGCCAGCAGTGGGGACAGGGGGGAGCAGTACTTC. This translates into CASSGDRGEQYF.

This clone was counted a single time. V and J are TRBV9 and TRBJ2-1; D might be TRBD2 (5 bases). V gave up 3 bases and J gave up 4 bases, with 11 bases separating them. CDR1 and CDR2 (germline): SGDLS, YYNGEE. CDR3 length: 14 residues. CDR3 residues: CASSGTHGYNEQFF. In DNA, the CDR3 is TGTGCCAGCAGCGGGACTCATGGTTACAATGAGCAGTTCTTC. Supplemented by reference TRBV9 and TRBJ2-1, the full variable domain reads DSGVTQTPKHLITATGQRVTLRCSPRSGDLSVYWYQQSLDQGLQFLIQYYNGEERAKGNILERFSAQQFPDLHSELNLSSLELGDSALYFCASSGTHGYNEQFFGPGTRLTVL.

V usage is TRBV5-1 and J usage is TRBJ2-7; D tentatively fits TRBD1 or TRBD2 (5 bases each). Trimming took off 2 bases at V and 1 base at J, with 16 bases between the two ends. From germline, CDR1 is SGHRS and CDR2 YFSETQ. This CDR3 is built from 16 residues. The CDR3 DNA reads as TGCGCCAGCAGCTTTGAACAGAGAGGGGCTTCCTACGAGCAGTACTTC. This gives the protein CASSFEQRGASYEQYF.

The V and J genes are TRBV7-2 and TRBJ2-7, with D tentatively TRBD1 (7 bases). Germline loops: CDR1 SGHTA, CDR2 FQGNSA. The V and J ends lost 5 bases and 4 bases respectively, with 15 bases between them. CDR3 length: 14 residues. The CDR3, as DNA: TGTGCCAGCAGCCGCCAGGGGGGCATGTACGAGCAGTACTTC. This codes for CASSRQGGMYEQYF. The full variable domain, in which reference TRBV7-2 and TRBJ2-7 provide the parts outside the CDR3, is GAGVSQSPSNKVTEKGKDVELRCDPISGHTALYWYRQSLGQGLEFLIYFQGNSAPDKSGLPSDRFSAERTGGSVSTLTIQRTQQEDSAVYLCASSRQGGMYEQYFGPGTRLTVT.

This clone appeared a single time. The chain couples TRBV25-1 to TRBJ1-1; D not certain. Deletions cut 0 bases from V and 3 bases from J, with 8 bases between. Germline V gene sequence: CDR1 MGHDK, CDR2 SYGVNS. The CDR3 has 14 residues. Here the CDR3 reads CASSEYGEYTEAFF. The DNA for the CDR3 is TGTGCCAGCAGTGAATATGGGGAGTACACTGAAGCTTTCTTT.

This clone was seen a handful of times. The chain links TRBV19 to TRBJ1-5; tentative D call: TRBD1 (6 bases). The CDR3 sequence is 14 residues long. V lost 7 bases and J 7 bases, leaving 17 bases between the germline ends. CDR1 and CDR2 (germline): LNHDA, SQIVND (reference sequence). The CDR3 loop reads CASKYRELNQPQHF. Here the CDR3 DNA reads TGTGCCAGTAAATACAGGGAATTGAACCAGCCCCAGCATTTT.

The gene calls are TRBV13 and TRBJ1-5; no firm D call. Germline lookup yields CDR1 PRHDT and CDR2 FYEKMQ (reference sequence). The V end was cut by 5 bases, the J end by 5 bases, with 7 bases between. CDR3 length: 12 residues. This CDR3 is CASSVGDQPQHF. The CDR3 coding sequence is TGTGCCAGCAGCGTTGGAGATCAGCCCCAGCATTTT. The full variable domain, rest sourced from reference TRBV13 and TRBJ1-5, is AAGVIQSPRHLIKEKRETATLKCYPIPRHDTVYWYQQGPGQDPQFLISFYEKMQSDKGSIPDRFSAQQFSDYHSELNMSSLELGDSALYFCASSVGDQPQHFGDGTRLSIL.

This clone was found a few times. The junction departs from the called germline gene at one end, perhaps through a read error. This chain links TRBV14 with TRBJ2-7; 8 nucleotides align to TRBD1. The CDR3 loop spans 16 amino acids. Germline assignment: CDR1 SGHDN and CDR2 FVKESK. CDR3 in DNA: TGTGCCAGCAGCCAAGTTCTCGGGACAGGTCTTTACGGGCAGTACTTC. This codes for CASSQVLGTGLYGQYF.

The V and J genes are TRBV4-2 and TRBJ1-1; D is possibly TRBD1 (5 bases). In germline, CDR1 is LGHNA, CDR2 YNFKEQ. V was trimmed by 5 bases and J by 1 base, leaving 8 bases between them. The CDR3 extends over 13 amino acids. CDR3 in DNA: TGTGCCAGCAGCGCGCAGGGGAACACTGAAGCTTTCTTT. It codes for CASSAQGNTEAFF.

The V call is TRBV6-6, the J call TRBJ1-2, with D hard to call. Germline V gene lookup returns CDR1 MNHNY and CDR2 SVGAGI (reference sequence). The CDR3 runs 14 residues. V lost 4 bases to trimming and J lost 6 bases, with 15 bases between them. CDR3 sequence (DNA): TGTGCCAGCAGTTTACAGACCCCACGCGATGGCTACACCTTC. This gives the protein CASSLQTPRDGYTF.

The chain carries TRBV11-2 and TRBJ1-5, with D hard to call. The V end was cut by 6 bases, the J end by 6 bases, with 15 bases between. CDR1 is SGHAT, CDR2 FQNNGV, per germline. The CDR3 is 14 residues long. CDR3 DNA: TGTGCCAGCAGTCTAGCGGGGATAAGTCAGCCCCAGCATTTT. It translates to CASSLAGISQPQHF.